This T cell receptor beta chain was sequenced in a study of OX40 agonist ivuxolimab in advanced cancers. Study details: Patients received ivuxolimab, an agonistic anti-OX40 (CD134) antibody. Hepatocellular carcinoma, melanoma, renal cell or head and neck cancer occurred in dose-escalation patients.

Per germline, CDR1 LNHDA and CDR2 SQIVND (reference sequence). V was trimmed by 1 base and J by 3 bases, leaving 12 bases between them. CDR3 size: 15 residues. This table comes from immunoSEQ multiplex PCR, and its TCRdb copy is limited to in-frame clones, with some not included. The profile covers 35,000 to 40,000 clones, with about 88% appearing a single time and roughly 2.3% taken by the ten largest. This sample comprised CD4+ or CD8+ T cells sorted from blood, obtained in a trial of the OX40 agonist ivuxolimab. The V call is TRBV19, the J call TRBJ1-1; no definite D call. This clonotype originated in an adult with an advanced solid tumor such as melanoma, head and neck, liver or kidney cancer. The CDR3 here is CASSIAKGPYTEAFF. The CDR3 DNA reads TGTGCCAGTAGTATAGCGAAAGGTCCCTACACTGAAGCTTTCTTT.